Included here is one T cell receptor (beta chain) sequence, with context. The data originate from a study of T cells in Graves' hyperthyroidism and ophthalmopathy. Researchers took RNA transcripts and amplified the TCR beta CDR3 regions from them. First-round RT-PCR targeting the TCR CDR3 was performed with the HTBI primer set. TCRdb re-analysed the multiplex PCR reads in MiXCR, keeping a single row per CDR3 protein. Here the sample spans under 350,000 distinct CDR3 sequences, about 21% being singletons. The CDR3 runs to 13 residues. V was clipped by 1 base and J by 5 bases, with 9 bases between them. In germline, CDR1 is GTSNPN, CDR2 SVGIG (reference sequence).

The chain is built from TRBV30 and TRBJ1-5; no clear D gene. The sample comprised blood. The origin of this receptor is a woman in her forties or fifties with Graves' hyperthyroidism. Here the CDR3 reads CAWSDKIDQPQHF. DNA of the CDR3: TGTGCCTGGAGTGACAAGATCGATCAGCCCCAGCATTTT.